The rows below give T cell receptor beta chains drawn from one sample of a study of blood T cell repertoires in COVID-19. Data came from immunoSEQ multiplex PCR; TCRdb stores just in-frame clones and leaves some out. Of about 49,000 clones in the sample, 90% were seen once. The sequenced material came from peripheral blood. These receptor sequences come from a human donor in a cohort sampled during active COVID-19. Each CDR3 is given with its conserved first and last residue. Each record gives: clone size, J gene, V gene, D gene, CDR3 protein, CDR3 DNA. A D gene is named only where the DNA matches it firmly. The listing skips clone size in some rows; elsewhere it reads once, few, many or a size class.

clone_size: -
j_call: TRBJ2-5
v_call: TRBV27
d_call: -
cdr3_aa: CASSFGGETQYF
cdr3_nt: TGTGCCAGCAGTTTCGGCGGAGAGACCCAGTACTTC

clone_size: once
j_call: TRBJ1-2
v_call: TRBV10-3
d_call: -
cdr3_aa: CAISESGDGTHGYTF
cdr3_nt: TGTGCCATCAGTGAGTCCGGGGATGGCACCCATGGCTACACCTTC

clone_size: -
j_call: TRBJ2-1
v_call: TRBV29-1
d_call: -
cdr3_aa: CSAILPSSYNEQFF
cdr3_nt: TGCAGCGCCATACTTCCTTCCTCCTACAATGAGCAGTTCTTC

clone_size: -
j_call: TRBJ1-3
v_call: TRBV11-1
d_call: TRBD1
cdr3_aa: CASSQRDSLTGNTIYF
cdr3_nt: TGTGCCAGCAGCCAACGGGACAGTCTAACTGGAAACACCATATATTTT

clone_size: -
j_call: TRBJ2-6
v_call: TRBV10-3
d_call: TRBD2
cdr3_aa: CAISEVGSGKAGANVLTF
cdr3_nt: TGTGCCATCAGTGAGGTTGGGAGCGGGAAAGCTGGGGCCAACGTCCTGACTTTC

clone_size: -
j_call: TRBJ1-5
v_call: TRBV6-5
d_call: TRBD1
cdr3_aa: CASSYSGGVNQPQHF
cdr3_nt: TGTGCCAGCAGTTACTCAGGGGGCGTCAATCAGCCCCAGCATTTT

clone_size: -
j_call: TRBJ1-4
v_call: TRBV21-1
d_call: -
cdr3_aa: CASSKLRGNEKLFF
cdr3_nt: TGTGCCAGCAGCAAATTGAGGGGGAACGAAAAACTGTTTTTT

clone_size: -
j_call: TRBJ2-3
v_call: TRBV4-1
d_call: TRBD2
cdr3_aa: CASRVRVLAGGRTDTQYF
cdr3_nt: TGCGCCAGCAGAGTGCGCGTTCTAGCGGGAGGCCGCACAGATACGCAGTATTTT

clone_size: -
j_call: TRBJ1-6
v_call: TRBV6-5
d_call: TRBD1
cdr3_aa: CASGTGAESPLHF
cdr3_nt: TGTGCCAGCGGGACAGGGGCAGAATCACCCCTCCACTTT

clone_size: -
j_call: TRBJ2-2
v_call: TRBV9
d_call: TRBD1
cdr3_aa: CASSVHPGQGTGELFF
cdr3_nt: TGTGCCAGCAGCGTACATCCGGGACAGGGCACCGGGGAGCTGTTTTTT

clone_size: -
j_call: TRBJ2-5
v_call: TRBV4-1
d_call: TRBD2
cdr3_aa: CASSWEGETQYF
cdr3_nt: TGCGCCAGCAGCTGGGAGGGAGAGACCCAGTACTTC

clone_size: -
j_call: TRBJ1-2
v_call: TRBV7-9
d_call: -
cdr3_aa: CASSLFGGKYGYTF
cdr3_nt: TGTGCCAGCAGCTTGTTCGGGGGGAAATATGGCTACACCTTC

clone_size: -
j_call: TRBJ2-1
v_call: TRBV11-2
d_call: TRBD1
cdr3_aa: CASSRGQGSYNEQFF
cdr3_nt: TGTGCCAGCAGCCGTGGACAGGGATCCTACAATGAGCAGTTCTTC

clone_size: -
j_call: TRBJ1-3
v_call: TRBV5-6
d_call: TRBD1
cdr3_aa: CASSNRDRGSGNTIYF
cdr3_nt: TGTGCCAGCAGTAACCGGGACAGGGGCTCTGGAAACACCATATATTTT

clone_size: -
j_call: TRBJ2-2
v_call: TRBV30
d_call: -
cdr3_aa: CAWSLGYTGELFF
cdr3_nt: TGTGCCTGGAGTCTCGGGTATACCGGGGAGCTGTTTTTT

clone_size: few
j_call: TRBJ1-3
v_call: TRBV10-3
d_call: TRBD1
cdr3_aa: CAISDITGESGNTIYF
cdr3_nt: TGTGCCATCAGTGACATTACAGGGGAGTCTGGAAACACCATATATTTT

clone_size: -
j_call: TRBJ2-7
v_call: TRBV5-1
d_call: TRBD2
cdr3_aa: CASSLSTSGSIWAVGSSYEQYF
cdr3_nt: TGCGCCAGCAGCTTATCGACTAGCGGGAGTATTTGGGCGGTCGGTAGTTCCTACGAGCAGTACTTC

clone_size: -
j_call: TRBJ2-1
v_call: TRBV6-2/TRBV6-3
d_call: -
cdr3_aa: CASSSSRASSSYNEQFF
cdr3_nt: TGTGCCAGCAGTAGCAGCAGGGCATCGAGCTCCTACAATGAGCAGTTCTTC

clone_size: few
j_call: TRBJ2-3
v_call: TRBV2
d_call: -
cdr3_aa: CASSDGGREADTQYF
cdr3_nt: TGTGCCAGCAGTGATGGTGGGCGGGAAGCAGATACGCAGTATTTT

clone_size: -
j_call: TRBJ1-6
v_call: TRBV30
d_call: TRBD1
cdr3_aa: CAWDGTGGNSPLHF
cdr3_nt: TGTGCCTGGGATGGGACAGGGGGCAATTCACCCCTCCACTTT

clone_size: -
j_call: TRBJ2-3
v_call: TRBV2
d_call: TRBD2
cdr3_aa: CASSRASGSWTDTQYF
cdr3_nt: TGTGCCAGCAGCCGAGCGAGCGGGAGTTGGACAGATACGCAGTATTTT

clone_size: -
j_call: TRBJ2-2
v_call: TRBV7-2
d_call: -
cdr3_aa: CASSRTVANTGELFF
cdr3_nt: TGTGCCAGCAGCCGGACAGTCGCGAACACCGGGGAGCTGTTTTTT

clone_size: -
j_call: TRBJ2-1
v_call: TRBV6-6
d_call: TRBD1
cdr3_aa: CASSWEGQGKNEQFF
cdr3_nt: TGTGCCAGCAGTTGGGAAGGACAGGGGAAAAATGAGCAGTTCTTC

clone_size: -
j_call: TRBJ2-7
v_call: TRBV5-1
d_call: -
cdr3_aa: CASSSSVPRDYEQYF
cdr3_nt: TGCGCCAGCAGCTCCTCCGTCCCCCGGGATTACGAGCAGTACTTC

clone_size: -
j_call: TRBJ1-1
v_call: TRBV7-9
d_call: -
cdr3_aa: CASSLGGGAGTEAFF
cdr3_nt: TGTGCCAGCAGCTTAGGTGGGGGGGCGGGCACTGAAGCTTTCTTT

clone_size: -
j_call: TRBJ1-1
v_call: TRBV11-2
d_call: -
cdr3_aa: CASSLEWAPTVTIMNTEAFF
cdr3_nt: TGTGCCAGCAGCTTAGAATGGGCACCGACAGTCACTATAATGAACACTGAAGCTTTCTTT

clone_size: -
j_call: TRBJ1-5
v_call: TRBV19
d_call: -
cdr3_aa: CASSGQVGNQPQHF
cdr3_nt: TGTGCCAGTAGTGGGCAGGTGGGCAATCAGCCCCAGCATTTT

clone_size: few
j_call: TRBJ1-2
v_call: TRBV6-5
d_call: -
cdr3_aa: CASSYSGRTVYGYTF
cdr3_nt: TGTGCCAGCAGTTACTCGGGGAGGACGGTCTATGGCTACACCTTC

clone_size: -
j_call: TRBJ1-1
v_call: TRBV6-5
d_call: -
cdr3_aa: CASSYSNSNTEAFF
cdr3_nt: TGTGCCAGCAGTTATTCGAACTCGAACACTGAAGCTTTCTTT

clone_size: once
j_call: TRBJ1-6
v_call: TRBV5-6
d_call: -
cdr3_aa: CASSGQPNNNSPLHF
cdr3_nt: TGTGCCAGCAGCGGACAGCCTAATAATAATTCACCCCTCCACTTT

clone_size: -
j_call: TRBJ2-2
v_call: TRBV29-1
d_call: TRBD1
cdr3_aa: CSVEGTGFPGELFF
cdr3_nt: TGCAGCGTTGAGGGGACAGGGTTCCCCGGGGAGCTGTTTTTT

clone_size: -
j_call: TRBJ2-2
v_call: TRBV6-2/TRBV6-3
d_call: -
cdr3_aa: CASSYLSIRGNTGELFF
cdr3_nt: TGTGCCAGCAGTTACCTATCCATCAGGGGGAACACCGGGGAGCTGTTTTTT

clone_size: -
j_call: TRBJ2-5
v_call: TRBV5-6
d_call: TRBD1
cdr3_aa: CASSLRGTGQETQYF
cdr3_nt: TGTGCCAGCAGCCTACGAGGGACAGGGCAAGAGACCCAGTACTTC

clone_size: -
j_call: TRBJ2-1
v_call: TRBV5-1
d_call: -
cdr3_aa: CASSLGRGEQFF
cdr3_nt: TGCGCCAGCAGCTTGGGTAGAGGTGAGCAGTTCTTC

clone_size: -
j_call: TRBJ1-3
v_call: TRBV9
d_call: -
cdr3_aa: CASSLWWPLRNTIYF
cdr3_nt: TGTGCCAGCAGCCTATGGTGGCCCTTGAGGAACACCATATATTTT

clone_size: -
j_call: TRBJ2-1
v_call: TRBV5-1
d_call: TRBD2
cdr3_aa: CASSLGLAYEQFF
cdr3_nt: TGCGCCAGCAGCCTGGGACTAGCCTATGAGCAGTTCTTC

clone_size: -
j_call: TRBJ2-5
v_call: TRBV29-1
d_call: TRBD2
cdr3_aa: CSVDRGSQETQYF
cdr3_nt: TGCAGCGTTGATCGCGGGAGTCAAGAGACCCAGTACTTC

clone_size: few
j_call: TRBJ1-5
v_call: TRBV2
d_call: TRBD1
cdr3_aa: CASSGRRQGNQPQHF
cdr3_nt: TGTGCCAGCAGTGGGAGGAGACAGGGGAATCAGCCCCAGCATTTT

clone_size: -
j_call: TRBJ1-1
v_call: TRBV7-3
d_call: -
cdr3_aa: CASSLTQNTEAFF
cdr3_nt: TGTGCCAGCAGCTTAACCCAGAACACTGAAGCTTTCTTT

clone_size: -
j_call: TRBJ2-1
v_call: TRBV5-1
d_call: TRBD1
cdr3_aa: CASSGQGAGDEQFF
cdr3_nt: TGCGCCAGCAGCGGGCAGGGGGCTGGGGATGAGCAGTTCTTC

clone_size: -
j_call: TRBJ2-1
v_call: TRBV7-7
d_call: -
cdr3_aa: CASSLTDSSYNEQFF
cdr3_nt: TGTGCTAGCAGCCTTACGGACAGTTCCTACAATGAGCAGTTCTTC